This T cell receptor (beta chain) was sequenced during a study of T cells after yellow fever vaccination. Broader study findings: Faster peaking, at day 5 versus 15, marked a secondary response that was weaker. Abundant bulk-population clonotypes could contaminate the FACS-sorted repertoires. Among all clonotypes, a small share was observed in both CD4 and CD8 compartments.

This clonotype was counted ten times or more. No antigen is known for it. Each CDR3 protein is one row after TCRdb ran MiXCR on the 5' RACE reads. This sample yields roughly 330,000 distinct CDR3 sequences, of which approximately 4.2% are seen a single time; less than 25% belongs to the top ten. Trimming left V 6 bases short and J 8 bases short, with 13 bases between. CDR1 and CDR2 from the germline V gene are KGHSH and LQKENI. The CDR3 length is 13 residues. The sample here was PBMCs, taken 5 days after the yellow fever booster vaccination. This clonotype was obtained from a man aged 18 to 29 who received the YFV17D yellow fever vaccine. This rearrangement joins TRBV18 to TRBJ1-4; D might be TRBD1 (6 bases). Here the CDR3 DNA reads TGTGCCAGCTCGCCAGGACAGCGGGAAAAACTGTTTTTT. Amino acids: CASSPGQREKLFF.